A selection of T cell receptor beta chains follows, all from one sample in a study of CD8+ T cells in alopecia areata. Method: immunoSEQ multiplex PCR; TCRdb's copy keeps in-frame clones and lacks some. Among 200,000 or so clones, 58% were seen once, and the ten largest hold 4.5% to 6%. The sample in question was CD4+ T cells sorted from blood, obtained at week 24, from a patient treated with tofacitinib. The receptors stem from a human donor with alopecia areata. CDR3s leave out the opening cysteine and the closing phenylalanine or tryptophan.

J gene: TRBJ1-2; V gene: TRBV29-1; CDR3 protein: SVVPGQKIYT
J gene: TRBJ2-1; V gene: TRBV11-2; CDR3 protein: ASSLDATGGF
J gene: TRBJ1-5; V gene: TRBV15; CDR3 protein: ATSRDSGQGQPQH
J gene: TRBJ1-4; V gene: TRBV29-1; CDR3 protein: SVRIGNEKLF
J gene: TRBJ1-2; V gene: TRBV7-9; CDR3 protein: ASSLDGRLGLG
J gene: TRBJ2-5; V gene: TRBV9; CDR3 protein: ASSPGLAGFQETQY
J gene: TRBJ2-7; V gene: TRBV5-1; CDR3 protein: ASSLEYTGEQY
J gene: TRBJ2-7; V gene: TRBV5-8; CDR3 protein: ASSLIGTHSYEQY
J gene: TRBJ2-3; V gene: TRBV5-4; CDR3 protein: ASSLSQMTDTQY
J gene: TRBJ1-2; V gene: TRBV27; CDR3 protein: ASSIRQGGGIVYGYT
J gene: TRBJ2-4; V gene: TRBV9; CDR3 protein: ASSVEEGGGQIKNIQY
J gene: TRBJ1-2; V gene: TRBV7-2; CDR3 protein: ASSLFLTGGAVNYGYT
J gene: TRBJ2-2; V gene: TRBV5-1; CDR3 protein: ASSLRQGSHGELF
J gene: TRBJ1-2; V gene: TRBV5-1; CDR3 protein: ASSQGGSGYT
J gene: TRBJ2-1; V gene: TRBV2; CDR3 protein: ASRKMDRNNEQF
J gene: TRBJ1-2; V gene: TRBV11-2; CDR3 protein: ASSPGPYGYT
J gene: TRBJ1-1; V gene: TRBV9; CDR3 protein: ASSVGGRNTEAF
J gene: TRBJ1-2; V gene: TRBV27; CDR3 protein: ASSPDLDYGYT
J gene: TRBJ1-5; V gene: TRBV18; CDR3 protein: ASSRAGTTGNQPQH
J gene: TRBJ2-3; V gene: TRBV7-2; CDR3 protein: ASSLSFGGSTDTQY
J gene: TRBJ2-6; V gene: TRBV27; CDR3 protein: ASSLLWTGANVLT
J gene: TRBJ2-1; V gene: TRBV6-5; CDR3 protein: ASHRAGPLDEQF